Following are 20 T cell receptor beta chains from one sample sequenced in a study of T cell changes during pregnancy in multiple sclerosis. This table comes from immunoSEQ multiplex PCR, and its TCRdb copy is limited to in-frame clones, with some not included. This table has 58,000 or so clones, approximately 90% appearing once. The starting material was peripheral blood, obtained in the first trimester of pregnancy. These receptors were collected from a female donor in good health, enrolled as a control in a pregnancy study.

In its sample, this clone was seen once. The V and J genes are TRBV6-4 and TRBJ2-3, with 7 bases aligning to TRBD2. CDR3 length: 15 residues. Germline-derived CDR1 and CDR2 are MRHNA and SNTAGT. Trimming took 4 bases from V and 3 from J; bases not matched to a gene: 7. The CDR3 here is CASSVTAGATDTQYF. The CDR3 DNA reads TGTGCCAGCAGTGTCACCGCGGGAGCAACAGATACGCAGTATTTT.

The chain employs TRBV11-2 and TRBJ2-1; TRBD1 might be the D (6 bases). The germline V and J ends were trimmed by 4 bases and 9 bases, with 10 bases remaining between them. The CDR3 runs 12 residues. Looked up from germline, CDR1 is SGHAT and CDR2 is FQNNGV. The CDR3 sequence: CASSYLTGEQFF. DNA of the CDR3: TGTGCCAGCAGCTATCTGACAGGTGAGCAGTTCTTC.

The chain combines TRBV2 with TRBJ1-5, with D perhaps TRBD1 (5 bases). Germline-derived CDR1 and CDR2 are SNHLY and FYNNEI. There are 17 residues in the CDR3. Trimming removed 6 bases from V and 6 bases from J, with 24 bases in between. CDR3 in amino acids: CASRGGSAGAGGQPQHF. The CDR3, as DNA: TGTGCCAGCAGGGGGGGGTCGGCGGGAGCGGGAGGTCAGCCCCAGCATTTT.

This clone was seen only once. V usage is TRBV7-2 and J usage is TRBJ2-5; 7 nucleotides align to TRBD1. CDR3 size: 14 residues. CDR1 and CDR2 (germline): SGHTA, FQGNSA. The ends lost 4 bases at V and 5 bases at J; junction bases unmatched: 7. CDR3: CASSSNRGWETQYF. CDR3 sequence (DNA): TGTGCCAGCAGCTCCAACAGGGGTTGGGAGACCCAGTACTTC.

The chain couples TRBV18 to TRBJ1-2, with D hard to call. Trimming pared 1 base from V and 11 bases from J, leaving 14 bases between. Germline V CDR1 and CDR2: KGHSH, LQKENI. The CDR3 has 13 residues. CDR3 nucleotide sequence: TGTGCCAGCTCACCACTGTCGCAGGAAGGTTACACCTTC. This codes for CASSPLSQEGYTF.

This clone is a singleton in its sample. V usage is TRBV19 and J usage is TRBJ2-5, with a weak D call TRBD2 (6 bases). This CDR3 spans 13 amino acids. V was pared by 4 bases and J by 7 bases, with 13 bases between. In germline, CDR1 is LNHDA, CDR2 SQIVND (reference sequence). The CDR3 protein is CASSTSAVGTQYF. The CDR3 DNA sequence: TGTGCCAGTAGTACTAGCGCAGTTGGGACCCAGTACTTC.

The chain recombines TRBV5-1 with TRBJ2-5; D is unclear. The CDR3 runs to 13 residues. V was shortened by 0 bases and J by 4 bases, with 7 bases between the two germline ends. Germline CDR1 reads SGHRS; CDR2 reads YFSETQ. The CDR3 sequence: CASSLAPGETQYF. DNA for the CDR3: TGCGCCAGCAGCTTGGCCCCAGGAGAGACCCAGTACTTC.

The chain combines TRBV27 with TRBJ2-7; possibly TRBD2 for D (5 bases). Germline CDR1 and CDR2: MNHEY and SMNVEV (reference sequence). The CDR3 extends over 13 amino acids. The V end was cut by 3 bases, the J end by 4 bases, with 10 bases between. The CDR3 sequence is CASSFGVQYEQYF. CDR3 nucleotide sequence: TGTGCCAGCAGTTTCGGGGTCCAGTACGAGCAGTACTTC.

Here the CDR3 reads CASSRPLVRLAEGDGYTF. The CDR3 nucleotides read TGTGCCAGCAGCCGACCCTTGGTCAGGTTGGCCGAGGGGGATGGCTACACCTTC. This sequence joins TRBV7-9 and TRBJ1-2; D may be TRBD1 (6 bases). The CDR3 is 18 amino acids. Trimming pared 5 bases from V and 6 bases from J, leaving 28 bases between. The V gene's germline CDR1 is SEHNR and CDR2 FQNEAQ (reference sequence).

This chain uses TRBV13 with TRBJ2-7, with TRBD2 matching 10 bases. CDR1 is PRHDT, CDR2 FYEKMQ, per germline (reference sequence). This CDR3 has 16 residues. J lost 0 bases, V lost 3 bases, and 5 bases had no gene match. The CDR3 loop is CASSFRTSGSSYEQYF. The CDR3 nucleotides are TGTGCCAGCAGCTTCCGGACTAGCGGAAGCTCCTACGAGCAGTACTTC.

The chain is built from TRBV6-5 and TRBJ1-1; D not certain. Germline values: CDR1 MNHEY, CDR2 SVGAGI. The CDR3 covers 13 residues. V was clipped by 2 bases and J by 3 bases, with 7 bases between them. The CDR3 nucleotides read TGTGCCAGCAGTTACCTGAGGGACACTGAAGCTTTCTTT. Its translation is CASSYLRDTEAFF.

This sequence joins TRBV27 and TRBJ2-5; 7 positions agree with TRBD1. The CDR3 totals 14 residues. J lost 2 bases, V lost 8 bases, and 8 bases had no gene match. Germline V gene sequence: CDR1 MNHEY, CDR2 SMNVEV (reference sequence). CDR3 region: CASRAGGDQETQYF. The CDR3 coding sequence is TGTGCCAGCCGAGCAGGGGGTGATCAAGAGACCCAGTACTTC.

The chain couples TRBV5-5 to TRBJ2-7; TRBD2 might be the D (7 bases). From germline, CDR1 is SGHKS and CDR2 YYEKEE (reference sequence). The CDR3 is 12 amino acids. The germline V and J ends were trimmed by 2 bases and 6 bases, with 9 bases remaining between them. The CDR3 protein is CASSLRGGEQYF. The CDR3 nucleotides are TGTGCCAGCAGCTTAAGGGGGGGCGAGCAGTACTTC.

The V call is TRBV19, the J call TRBJ2-3; 11 bases are shared with TRBD2. Germline trimming cut 3 bases from V and 5 bases from J; bases unmatched to any gene: 4. The CDR3 runs 15 residues. Germline V lookup: CDR1 LNHDA, CDR2 SQIVND (reference sequence). CDR3 loop: CASSIGGLAVDTQYF. Here the CDR3 DNA reads TGTGCCAGTAGTATTGGGGGACTAGCGGTAGATACGCAGTATTTT.

The genes are TRBV5-1 and TRBJ1-2; 8 bases agree with TRBD1. The V and J ends lost 4 bases and 8 bases, in that order; junction bases with no gene match: 7. Germline V CDR1 and CDR2: SGHRS, YFSETQ. This CDR3 has 13 residues. The CDR3 sequence: CASSPQGAQGYTF. CDR3 in DNA: TGCGCCAGCAGCCCGCAGGGGGCGCAAGGCTACACCTTC.

A remark on this clone: Other DNA sequences within the sample encode an identical CDR3. J is TRBJ2-1 and V is TRBV5-6; TRBD2 is a possible D gene (5 bases). The CDR3 runs to 17 residues. Trimming removed 0 bases from V and 1 base from J, with 14 bases in between. Germline CDR1 reads SGHDT; CDR2 reads YYEEEE. The CDR3 DNA reads TGTGCCAGCAGCTTGGATAGATTTACGGGGTCCTACAATGAGCAGTTCTTC. It is translated as CASSLDRFTGSYNEQFF.

The rearrangement uses TRBV5-6 and TRBJ1-2, with TRBD1 identical over 8 bases. The CDR3 has 14 amino acids. V was clipped by 2 bases and J by 8 bases; unmatched bases: 8. Germline-derived CDR1 and CDR2 are SGHDT and YYEEEE. This CDR3 reads CASSLQQGVVGYTF. In DNA, the CDR3 is TGTGCCAGCAGCTTACAACAGGGGGTGGTCGGCTACACCTTC.

This clone has only one observation. Other DNA sequences in this specimen translate into the identical CDR3. The chain uses TRBV15 and TRBJ2-3; D remains unclear. This CDR3 is built from 12 residues. V was clipped by 1 base and J by 6 bases, with 5 bases between them. Per the germline V gene, CDR1 is LNHNV and CDR2 is YYDKDF (reference sequence). The CDR3 DNA is TGTGCCACCAGCAGAGGCGCGGATACGCAGTATTTT. It translates to CATSRGADTQYF.

For the CDR3, the DNA is TGTGCCAGCAGCACCGGGACAGCGAGCCCGTATAGCAATCAGCCCCAGCATTTT. This codes for CASSTGTASPYSNQPQHF. This sequence joins TRBV7-6 and TRBJ1-5; 7 bases fit TRBD1. Germline lookup yields CDR1 SGHVS and CDR2 FNYEAQ. Unmatched junction bases numbered 13, after V lost 5 bases and J lost 0 bases. There are 18 residues in the CDR3.

V usage is TRBV4-1 and J usage is TRBJ1-3; D is possibly TRBD1 (5 bases). Germline loops: CDR1 MGHRA, CDR2 YSYEKL. The CDR3 covers 18 residues. Trimming took off 0 bases at V and 7 bases at J, with 22 bases between the two ends. The CDR3 reads CASSQDHQGSFRLNTIYF. In DNA form, the CDR3 reads TGCGCCAGCAGCCAAGATCATCAGGGCTCATTTAGATTGAACACCATATATTTT.